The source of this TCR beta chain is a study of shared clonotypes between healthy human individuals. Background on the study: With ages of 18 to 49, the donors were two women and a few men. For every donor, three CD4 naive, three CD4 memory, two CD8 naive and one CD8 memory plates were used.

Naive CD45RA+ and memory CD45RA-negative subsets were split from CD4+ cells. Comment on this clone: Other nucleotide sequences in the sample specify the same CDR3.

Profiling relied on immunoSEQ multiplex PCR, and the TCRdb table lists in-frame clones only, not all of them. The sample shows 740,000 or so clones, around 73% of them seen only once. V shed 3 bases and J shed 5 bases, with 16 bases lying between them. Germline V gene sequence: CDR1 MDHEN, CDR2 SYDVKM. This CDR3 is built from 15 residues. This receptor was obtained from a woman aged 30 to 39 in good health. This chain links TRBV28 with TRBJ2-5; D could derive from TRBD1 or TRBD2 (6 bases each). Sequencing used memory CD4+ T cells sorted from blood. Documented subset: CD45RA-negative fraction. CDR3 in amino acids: CASSFGRGGGETQYF. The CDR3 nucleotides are TGTGCCAGCAGTTTTGGCAGGGGTGGAGGGGAGACCCAGTACTTC.